The 5 T cell receptor beta chains listed next were all sequenced from one sample in a study of blood T cell repertoires in COVID-19. Sequencing used immunoSEQ multiplex PCR; TCRdb keeps in-frame clones, though not all of them. This table has about 63,000 clones, roughly 80% appearing once. The sample comprised PBMCs or T cells enriched from blood (not recorded which). All receptors come from a woman aged 35 to 49 with acute COVID-19.

This clone appeared a few times. CDR3 sequence: CASSSGTRAINTGELFF. Written as DNA, the CDR3 is TGTGCCAGCAGCTCTGGGACACGCGCCATTAACACCGGGGAGCTGTTTTTT. The chain employs TRBV28 and TRBJ2-2; D is perhaps TRBD1 (6 bases). Deletions cut 6 bases from V and 2 bases from J, with 19 bases between. In germline, CDR1 is MDHEN, CDR2 SYDVKM. This CDR3 has 17 residues.

Here the CDR3 DNA reads TGTGCCACATCCTCGGGACAGTGGGCGAATCAGCCCCAGCATTTT. This sequence encodes CATSSGQWANQPQHF. The V call is TRBV19, the J call TRBJ1-5, with 7 bases that match TRBD1. This CDR3 spans 15 amino acids. CDR1 and CDR2 from the germline V gene are LNHDA and SQIVND (reference sequence). The J segment lost 4 bases and the V segment lost 10 bases, leaving 13 bases of the junction unmatched.

There are a few counts of this clone. The chain has TRBV7-2 and TRBJ1-6, with D perhaps TRBD1 (5 bases). The CDR3 extends over 17 amino acids. Deletions cut 5 bases from V and 7 bases from J, with 21 bases between. CDR1 is SGHTA and CDR2 is FQGNSA in the germline V gene. CDR3 sequence (DNA): TGTGCCAGCAGCCTGGGGTGGGGGAGGGCCCCGAATTCACCCCTCCACTTT. It encodes CASSLGWGRAPNSPLHF.

The chain employs TRBV28 and TRBJ2-5; TRBD1 aligns across 7 bases. From germline, CDR1 is MDHEN and CDR2 SYDVKM. The CDR3 consists of 16 residues. The J segment lost 1 base and the V segment lost 4 bases, leaving 9 bases of the junction unmatched. The CDR3: CASSSPGTATQETQYF. CDR3 bases: TGTGCCAGCAGTTCTCCCGGGACAGCTACCCAAGAGACCCAGTACTTC.

This sequence joins TRBV15 and TRBJ1-6; 7 bases fit TRBD1. CDR1 is LNHNV and CDR2 is YYDKDF in the germline V gene (reference sequence). The CDR3 has 12 amino acids. V shed 8 bases, J shed 7 bases, and the junction held 2 bases outside the gene matches. The CDR3 DNA follows: TGTGCCACCGGGACAGCCAATTCACCCCTCCACTTT. It yields the protein CATGTANSPLHF.